The 4 T cell receptor beta chains reported below all come from one sample, sequenced in a study of shared clonotypes between healthy human individuals. Only CD45RO-negative cells positively selected for CCR7 counted as naive CD8 cells, so terminally differentiated effector memory CD45RA+ cells were excluded. Assay used: immunoSEQ multiplex PCR; TCRdb lists only in-frame clones, some missing. The table records 2 million to 2.5 million clones, roughly 91% of them present only once. Sequencing was carried out using naive CD8+ T cells from PBMCs. All receptors come from a man aged 18 to 29 in good health. Some clones in this sample may be carry-over from other donors' samples.

The chain has TRBV19 and TRBJ2-1; 10 nucleotides align to TRBD2. The length of the CDR3 is 16 residues. Germline V gives CDR1 LNHDA, CDR2 SQIVND (reference sequence). V dropped 2 bases and J dropped 9; count of bases not matched to a gene: 10. CDR3 residues: CASSILAGEGVGEQFF. For the CDR3, the DNA is TGTGCCAGTAGTATACTAGCGGGAGAAGGTGTCGGTGAGCAGTTCTTC.

The rearrangement links TRBV7-9 to TRBJ1-1; D not resolved. V gave up 1 base and J gave up 4 bases, with 10 bases separating them. The CDR3 runs to 14 residues. Germline V gene data show CDR1 as SEHNR and CDR2 as FQNEAQ (reference sequence). In nucleotides, the CDR3 is TGTGCCAGCAGCTTAGTGAGCAGCGGCACTGAAGCTTTCTTT. Translating it yields CASSLVSSGTEAFF.

V usage is TRBV9 and J usage is TRBJ2-7; a possible D gene is TRBD1 (5 bases). The CDR3 covers 14 residues. The V end was cut by 4 bases, the J end by 4 bases, with 15 bases between. Germline V gene data show CDR1 as SGDLS and CDR2 as YYNGEE. The CDR3: CASSPWAGSYEQYF. In nucleotides, the CDR3 is TGTGCCAGCAGCCCTTGGGCAGGGTCGTACGAGCAGTACTTC. Full variable domain (remainder filled in from reference TRBV9 and TRBJ2-7): DSGVTQTPKHLITATGQRVTLRCSPRSGDLSVYWYQQSLDQGLQFLIQYYNGEERAKGNILERFSAQQFPDLHSELNLSSLELGDSALYFCASSPWAGSYEQYFGPGTRLTVT.

The chain has TRBV19 and TRBJ1-2; D is unresolved. Trimming pared 6 bases from V and 0 bases from J, leaving 8 bases between. Germline V CDR1 and CDR2: LNHDA, SQIVND (reference sequence). The CDR3 loop spans 13 amino acids. CDR3 sequence (DNA): TGTGCCAGTAGCAACAGTACTAACTATGGCTACACCTTC. This encodes CASSNSTNYGYTF.